This is a list of T cell receptor beta chains from one sample in a study of technical replicates of blood from a few donors. Method: immunoSEQ multiplex PCR; TCRdb's copy keeps in-frame clones and lacks some. The table includes about 85,000 clones, roughly 94% detected once. The sample consisted of T cells isolated from PBMCs. The receptors come from a human donor in good health. CDR3s leave out the opening cysteine and the closing phenylalanine or tryptophan. Size values are once, few and many counts, or a class for expanded clones, and some rows have none.

v_call cdr3_length clone_size cdr3_aa
TRBV12-5 13 - ASGSGQGLFDGYT
TRBV27 13 - ASSLQTGFNSPLH
TRBV7-6 12 - ASSLLGARETQY
TRBV2 13 - ASSGGGNGANVLT
TRBV6-5 11 - ASSRTGYQPQH
TRBV7-9 13 - ASSYRGGGDTEAF
TRBV27 11 - ASSFDNFYGYT
TRBV7-9 13 - ASSLTGGTGNTIY
TRBV5-1 15 few ASSPVANRGPYSPLH
TRBV14 12 - ASSQAPGLETQY
TRBV7-3 12 once ASSLDTLPSGYT
TRBV7-9 11 - ASSQGQSYEQY
TRBV11-3 11 - ASSLGGGETQY
TRBV10-3 13 - AIASGLANTGELF
TRBV19 13 - ASIRTGGGNQPQH
TRBV4-1 14 - ASSQDNRDSDYEQY
TRBV4-1 12 - ASSHRHGEETQY
TRBV5-1 12 - ASSLETGLYEQY